The 27 T cell receptor beta chains listed next were all sequenced from one sample in a study of human thymus T cells. TCRdb's table, derived via immunoSEQ multiplex PCR, lists solely in-frame clones and lacks some. The sample contains 40,000 to 45,000 clones, approximately 95% of which appear only once. Input material: blood. All receptors come from a boy less than two years old with a congenital heart defect but otherwise immunologically healthy.

The rearrangement links TRBV9 to TRBJ2-3; the match to TRBD2 covers 9 bases. Germline V CDR1 and CDR2: SGDLS, YYNGEE. J lost 4 bases, V lost 4 bases, and 4 bases had no gene match. This CDR3 is 14 amino acids long. CDR3 protein: CASSSGLAPDTQYF. CDR3 coding DNA: TGTGCCAGCAGCTCGGGACTAGCTCCAGATACGCAGTATTTT. The full variable domain, in which reference TRBV9 and TRBJ2-3 provide the parts outside the CDR3, is DSGVTQTPKHLITATGQRVTLRCSPRSGDLSVYWYQQSLDQGLQFLIQYYNGEERAKGNILERFSAQQFPDLHSELNLSSLELGDSALYFCASSSGLAPDTQYFGPGTRLTVL.

The chain uses TRBV5-1 and TRBJ2-3; a weak D match, TRBD2 (5 bases). The CDR3 is 14 amino acids. Germline lookup yields CDR1 SGHRS and CDR2 YFSETQ. Trimming pared 5 bases from V and 2 bases from J, leaving 12 bases between. The CDR3 DNA follows: TGCGCCAGCAGTCCACTAGAGCTCACAGATACGCAGTATTTT. Its protein is CASSPLELTDTQYF.

The CDR3, as DNA: TGTGCCAGCAGCGTGCCTCGCTATGGCTACACCTTC. Amino acid sequence: CASSVPRYGYTF. The V and J genes are TRBV9 and TRBJ1-2; D is uncertain. V lost 2 bases and J 4 bases, leaving 6 bases between the germline ends. The CDR3 extends over 12 amino acids. CDR1 is SGDLS, CDR2 YYNGEE, per germline.

The chain employs TRBV5-1 and TRBJ2-2; unclear D gene. Between the trimmed V and J ends, which lost 4 bases and 0 bases, there was a span of 7 bases. The CDR3 contains 14 residues. Germline V gives CDR1 SGHRS, CDR2 YFSETQ. The chain's CDR3 is CASSPYTNTGELFF. The CDR3 nucleotides read TGCGCCAGCAGCCCCTACACGAACACCGGGGAGCTGTTTTTT.

J is TRBJ2-1 and V is TRBV7-9; a weak D match, TRBD2 (6 bases). The CDR3 sequence is 16 residues long. V dropped 7 bases and J dropped 4 bases, with 20 bases sitting between them. Per the germline V gene, CDR1 is SEHNR and CDR2 is FQNEAQ (reference sequence). DNA of the CDR3: TGTGCCAGCATCGCCTCCACCGGGACTCCATACAATGAGCAGTTCTTC. Amino acid sequence: CASIASTGTPYNEQFF.

The sample holds one count of this clone. J is TRBJ2-4 and V is TRBV28; 8 bases are a match to TRBD1. CDR3 size: 14 residues. CDR1 and CDR2 (germline): MDHEN, SYDVKM. The junction had 0 bases not matched to a gene; V was cut back by 4 bases and J by 1 base. The CDR3 DNA follows: TGTGCCAGCAGTTGGACAGGGGCCAAAAACATTCAGTACTTC. Encoded protein: CASSWTGAKNIQYF. Together with reference TRBV28 and TRBJ2-4, the CDR3 gives the full variable domain: DVKVTQSSRYLVKRTGEKVFLECVQDMDHENMFWYRQDPGLGLRLIYFSYDVKMKEKGDIPEGYSVSREKKERFSLILESASTNQTSMYLCASSWTGAKNIQYFGAGTRLSVL.

The rearrangement uses TRBV6-5 and TRBJ2-7; 8 positions agree with TRBD2. Germline values: CDR1 MNHEY, CDR2 SVGAGI. CDR3 length: 14 amino acids. J lost 3 bases, V lost 6 bases, and 7 bases had no gene match. Here the CDR3 reads CASSPGGGRYEQYF. CDR3 sequence (DNA): TGTGCCAGCAGCCCGGGGGGGGGCCGCTACGAGCAGTACTTC.

A single count supports this clone. This chain connects TRBV30 to TRBJ2-1, with 8 bases fitting TRBD2. Germline trimming cut 3 bases from V and 5 bases from J; bases unmatched to any gene: 3. The germline gives CDR1 GTSNPN, CDR2 SVGIG (reference sequence). This CDR3 region has 13 residues. Here the CDR3 reads CAWSGGGNNEQFF. The CDR3 DNA is TGTGCCTGGAGCGGCGGGGGGAACAATGAGCAGTTCTTC.

The rearrangement links TRBV5-6 to TRBJ2-7; D uncertain. Per the germline V gene, CDR1 is SGHDT and CDR2 is YYEEEE. The CDR3 is 12 residues long. The V and J ends lost 1 base and 4 bases respectively, with 6 bases between them. CDR3 bases: TGTGCCAGCAGCTTGAGTAGGTACGAGCAGTACTTC. This gives the protein CASSLSRYEQYF.

This chain connects TRBV15 to TRBJ2-1; no clear D gene. This CDR3 has 11 amino acids. Trimming cost V 6 bases and J 12 bases, with 12 bases left between them. Germline lookup yields CDR1 LNHNV and CDR2 YYDKDF (reference sequence). CDR3 in DNA: TGTGCCACCAGTATAGGGCCAGGGCAGTTCTTC. Its protein product is CATSIGPGQFF.

The rearrangement links TRBV7-8 to TRBJ2-7; TRBD2 matches 9 bases. The CDR3 extends over 14 amino acids. V trimming: 4 bases; J trimming: 2 bases; junction bases outside the gene matches: 3. From germline, CDR1 is SGHVS and CDR2 FQNEAQ. Here the CDR3 DNA reads TGTGCCAGCAGCTCCTTAGCGGGGGCCTACGAGCAGTACTTC. Amino acid sequence: CASSSLAGAYEQYF.

V is TRBV28 and J is TRBJ1-4, with a possible D match to TRBD1 (5 bases). There are 16 residues in the CDR3. The V gene lost 6 bases and the J gene lost 6 bases, with 20 bases spanning the gap. In germline, CDR1 is MDHEN, CDR2 SYDVKM. CDR3 protein: CASRTSDGAIDEKLFF. Written as DNA, the CDR3 is TGTGCCAGCAGGACGTCAGACGGGGCAATCGATGAAAAACTGTTTTTT.

V gene TRBV11-2 combines with J gene TRBJ2-1; 9 bases match TRBD2. J lost 3 bases, V lost 4 bases, and 4 bases had no gene match. CDR1 SGHAT and CDR2 FQNNGV come from the germline V gene. CDR3 length: 15 amino acids. The CDR3 reads CASSSLAGNYNEQFF. DNA of the CDR3: TGTGCCAGCAGCTCCCTAGCGGGGAACTACAATGAGCAGTTCTTC.

J is TRBJ2-1 and V is TRBV9; 10 nucleotides match TRBD2. Germline CDR1 reads SGDLS; CDR2 reads YYNGEE. The trim removed 1 base at V and 9 bases at J, leaving 7 bases unmatched. The CDR3 is made up of 15 amino acids. The CDR3 reads CASSVTSGGATEQFF. The CDR3 DNA follows: TGTGCCAGCAGCGTAACGAGCGGGGGGGCCACTGAGCAGTTCTTC.

The rearrangement links TRBV4-2 to TRBJ1-5, with D tentatively TRBD1 (6 bases). This CDR3 comprises 16 residues. V lost 1 base and J lost 2, with 12 bases in between. Germline loops: CDR1 LGHNA, CDR2 YNFKEQ. The CDR3, as DNA: TGTGCCAGCAGCCAAGGTAAAGGGGGGGGCAATCAGCCCCAGCATTTT. It encodes CASSQGKGGGNQPQHF.

Remarks on this clone: The sample holds other DNA sequences that translate to the same CDR3. The rearrangement uses TRBV5-1 and TRBJ1-1, with D unresolved. The CDR3 covers 13 residues. Germline V gene data show CDR1 as SGHRS and CDR2 as YFSETQ. Trimming removed 0 bases from V and 2 bases from J, with 5 bases in between. DNA of the CDR3: TGCGCCAGCAGCTTGGCAGGAAACACTGAAGCTTTCTTT. Translated: CASSLAGNTEAFF.

The chain couples TRBV28 to TRBJ1-1; possible D gene TRBD1, 6 bases. This CDR3 comprises 12 residues. V lost 3 bases and J lost 10, with 12 bases in between. In germline, CDR1 is MDHEN, CDR2 SYDVKM. The CDR3 DNA sequence: TGTGCCAGCAGTTTTGGTATCAGGGGAGCTTTCTTT. Its translation: CASSFGIRGAFF.

The chain employs TRBV6-6 and TRBJ2-2, with TRBD2 matching over 12 bases. Trimming at V came to 5 bases and at J to 3 bases, leaving 4 bases not matched to a gene. CDR3 length: 16 residues. Per germline, CDR1 MNHNY and CDR2 SVGAGI (reference sequence). The CDR3 spells CASSPRLAGDTGELFF. The CDR3 DNA reads as TGTGCCAGCAGTCCCCGACTAGCGGGGGACACCGGGGAGCTGTTTTTT.

This chain joins TRBV27 and TRBJ2-3; tentative D call: TRBD2 (5 bases). V lost 2 bases to trimming and J lost 0 bases, with 9 bases between them. The CDR3 contains 15 residues. Germline values: CDR1 MNHEY, CDR2 SMNVEV (reference sequence). CDR3 bases: TGTGCCAGCAGTTTAGAGAGGACTAGCACAGATACGCAGTATTTT. This sequence encodes CASSLERTSTDTQYF.

The V gene is TRBV4-2, the J gene TRBJ1-2, with D unclear. The CDR3 has 13 amino acids. V was shortened by 1 base and J by 4 bases, with 7 bases between the two germline ends. Germline V gene data show CDR1 as LGHNA and CDR2 as YNFKEQ. CDR3 sequence reads: CASSQGTGYGYTF. CDR3 DNA: TGTGCCAGCAGCCAAGGGACGGGCTATGGCTACACCTTC.

This sequence joins TRBV4-3 and TRBJ2-5; D is perhaps TRBD2 (6 bases). The V end was cut by 1 base, the J end by 4 bases, with 10 bases between. The germline V gene has CDR1 LGHNA and CDR2 YSLEER. This CDR3 contains 14 residues. In DNA, the CDR3 is TGCGCCAGCAGCCAAGTGGGCGGGGTAGAGACCCAGTACTTC. This sequence encodes CASSQVGGVETQYF.

This chain links TRBV5-1 with TRBJ2-7, with D perhaps given as TRBD1 or TRBD2 (5 bases each). Germline assignment: CDR1 SGHRS and CDR2 YFSETQ. Trimming stripped 3 bases from V and 1 base from J, with 11 bases between. This CDR3 spans 14 amino acids. CDR3 DNA sequence: TGCGCCAGCAGCTCCGGGACGGAATCCTACGAGCAGTACTTC. As protein: CASSSGTESYEQYF.

The chain uses TRBV27 and TRBJ1-1, with D possibly TRBD1 on 5 matching bases. The V gene's germline CDR1 is MNHEY and CDR2 SMNVEV (reference sequence). Trimming took 4 bases from V and 0 from J, leaving 6 bases between them. This CDR3 region has 13 residues. The CDR3, as DNA: TGTGCCAGCAGTTGGGGGGTGAACACTGAAGCTTTCTTT. This encodes CASSWGVNTEAFF.

This sequence joins TRBV5-1 and TRBJ2-7; 15 bases are shared with TRBD2. The CDR3 has 16 amino acids. The trim removed 0 bases at V and 5 bases at J, leaving 3 bases unmatched. The germline V gene has CDR1 SGHRS and CDR2 YFSETQ. CDR3: CASSLGTSGGVHEQYF. The CDR3 bases are TGCGCCAGCAGCTTGGGGACTAGCGGGGGGGTCCACGAGCAGTACTTC. The variable domain in full, with the rest retrieved from reference TRBV5-1 and TRBJ2-7, is KAGVTQTPRYLIKTRGQQVTLSCSPISGHRSVSWYQQTPGQGLQFLFEYFSETQRNKGNFPGRFSGRQFSNSRSEMNVSTLELGDSALYLCASSLGTSGGVHEQYFGPGTRLTVT.

V gene TRBV11-3 combines with J gene TRBJ2-7; D call uncertain. Trimming took off 0 bases at V and 5 bases at J, with 8 bases between the two ends. From germline, CDR1 is SGHNT and CDR2 YENEEA. The CDR3 extends over 13 amino acids. This chain's CDR3 is CASSLEKGNEQYF. The CDR3, as DNA: TGTGCCAGCAGCTTAGAGAAGGGCAACGAGCAGTACTTC.

The V and J genes are TRBV5-1 and TRBJ2-3; the D gene is possibly TRBD1 (7 bases). This CDR3 spans 16 amino acids. In germline, CDR1 is SGHRS, CDR2 YFSETQ. The V and J ends lost 2 bases and 3 bases respectively, with 16 bases between them. The CDR3 spells CASSLRQGGRTDTQYF. The CDR3 DNA is TGCGCCAGCAGCTTACGACAGGGAGGAAGGACAGATACGCAGTATTTT.

The rearrangement uses TRBV4-3 and TRBJ2-5, with D maybe TRBD1 (6 bases). CDR1 and CDR2 from the germline V gene are LGHNA and YSLEER. CDR3 length equals 16 residues. V was cut by 3 bases and J by 2 bases, with 16 bases left in between. Here the CDR3 DNA reads TGCGCCAGCAGCCACAGACTCGGGACAACACAAGAGACCCAGTACTTC. Its translation: CASSHRLGTTQETQYF.